The 14 T cell receptor beta chains listed next were all sequenced from one sample in a study of CD8 T cells in ankylosing spondylitis. TCRdb re-called the 5' RACE reads with MiXCR, one entry per CDR3 protein. The data contain approximately 35,000 distinct CDR3 sequences, 11% of them singletons. The specimen was synovial fluid, either unsorted or a sorted T cell fraction (not recorded which). Every receptor here comes from a male donor with ankylosing spondylitis.

This chain connects TRBV7-2 to TRBJ2-1, with TRBD2 matching 8 bases. CDR3 length equals 16 residues. Germline V lookup: CDR1 SGHTA, CDR2 FQGNSA. V was clipped by 0 bases and J by 10 bases; unmatched bases: 11. The CDR3 coding sequence is TGTGCCAGCAGCTTAGCTAGCCTAGCGGGCGTTAGCGAGCAGTTCTTC. Its protein is CASSLASLAGVSEQFF.

In its sample, this clonotype is large. The genes are TRBV9 and TRBJ1-5; D not resolved. V was trimmed by 1 base and J by 0 bases, leaving 8 bases between them. CDR1 and CDR2 (germline): SGDLS, YYNGEE. The CDR3 has 15 amino acids. CDR3 in amino acids: CASSVSGYSNQPQHF. The CDR3 DNA sequence: TGTGCCAGCAGCGTAAGCGGATATAGCAATCAGCCCCAGCATTTT.

This clonotype has a count of ten or more. The V gene is TRBV10-3, the J gene TRBJ2-2; perhaps TRBD1 as D (5 bases). The CDR3 is 16 residues long. V was shortened by 4 bases and J by 3 bases, with 15 bases between the two germline ends. CDR1 and CDR2 (germline): ENHRY, SYGVKD. CDR3 DNA sequence: TGTGCCATCAGTGGTGAACAGGCCGGTTACACCGGGGAGCTGTTTTTT. This codes for CAISGEQAGYTGELFF.

At least ten counts were recorded for this clonotype. CDR3 sequence reads: CSAREPVRGRCTDTQYF. The CDR3, as DNA: TGCAGTGCTAGAGAACCCGTCAGGGGCCGCTGCACAGATACGCAGTATTTT. The rearrangement links TRBV20-1 to TRBJ2-3; possibly TRBD1 for D (6 bases). In germline, CDR1 is DFQATT, CDR2 SNEGSKA (reference sequence). The V end lost 0 bases, the J end lost 1 base, and 17 bases lay between the germline ends. This CDR3 contains 17 residues.

At least ten counts were recorded for this clonotype. The gene calls are TRBV2 and TRBJ2-5; D possibly matches TRBD1 or TRBD2 (5 bases each). Germline CDR1 is SNHLY and CDR2 is FYNNEI. V was pared by 3 bases and J by 5 bases, with 16 bases between. The CDR3 totals 15 residues. In nucleotides, the CDR3 is TGTGCCAGCAGTGACGGGGCCGCGGGTTTGGAGACCCAGTACTTC. It is translated as CASSDGAAGLETQYF. Drawing the rest from reference TRBV2 and TRBJ2-5, the complete variable domain is EPEVTQTPSHQVTQMGQEVILRCVPISNHLYFYWYRQILGQKVEFLVSFYNNEISEKSEIFDDQFSVERPDGSNFTLKIRSTKLEDSAMYFCASSDGAAGLETQYFGPGTRLLVL.

The sample holds many counts of this clonotype. CDR3 amino acids: CASSLEGRGSPGEQYF. CDR3 DNA: TGTGCCAGCAGCTTGGAGGGCCGCGGGAGCCCGGGCGAGCAGTACTTC. The V gene is TRBV5-5, the J gene TRBJ2-7, with 7 bases lining up with TRBD2. This CDR3 is built from 16 residues. V was clipped by 0 bases and J by 6 bases; unmatched bases: 12. Germline V CDR1 and CDR2: SGHKS, YYEKEE (reference sequence).

This clonotype was detected only once. A much larger clone lies a single base off, so this may be a read error. The J gene is TRBJ1-1, the V gene TRBV12-3 or TRBV12-4, with D uncertain. This CDR3 region has 15 residues. The CDR3 region is CANSVSHSMNTEAFF. The CDR3 nucleotides are TGTGCCAACAGTGTCTCGCACAGCATGAACACTGAAGCTTTCTTT.

The chain links TRBV5-1 to TRBJ2-5; the D gene is possibly TRBD2 (5 bases). Trimming shortened V by 3 bases and J by 4 bases, and 16 bases separated the two germline ends. There are 15 residues in the CDR3. Germline V gene sequence: CDR1 SGHRS, CDR2 YFSETQ. The CDR3: CASSSQARAGETQYF. CDR3 sequence (DNA): TGCGCCAGCAGCTCCCAAGCGAGGGCTGGAGAGACCCAGTACTTC.

This clonotype was found a few times. V usage is TRBV5-5 and J usage is TRBJ2-1, with 12 bases matching TRBD1. CDR3 size: 16 residues. Germline CDR1 reads SGHKS; CDR2 reads YYEKEE (reference sequence). J gave up 9 bases and V 0 bases, and 7 bases lay outside the gene matches. The CDR3 nucleotides are TGTGCCAGCAGCTTGGAGGGACAGGGGGCGCCGAGTGAGCAGTTCTTC. Translated, it gives CASSLEGQGAPSEQFF.

V and J are TRBV5-1 and TRBJ1-1, with 7 nucleotides matching TRBD1. Germline V lookup: CDR1 SGHRS, CDR2 YFSETQ. Unmatched junction bases numbered 7, after V lost 1 base and J lost 1 base. The length of the CDR3 is 16 residues. The CDR3 bases are TGCGCCAGCAGCTTGCCGCCGGGACAGAGGAACACTGAAGCTTTCTTT. Its translation is CASSLPPGQRNTEAFF. The full variable domain, with the rest looked up from reference TRBV5-1 and TRBJ1-1, is KAGVTQTPRYLIKTRGQQVTLSCSPISGHRSVSWYQQTPGQGLQFLFEYFSETQRNKGNFPGRFSGRQFSNSRSEMNVSTLELGDSALYLCASSLPPGQRNTEAFFGQGTRLTVV.

The V and J genes are TRBV29-1 and TRBJ1-5, with 9 positions matching TRBD1. In germline, CDR1 is SQVTM, CDR2 ANQGSEA. CDR3 length: 13 residues. With V trimmed by 4 bases and J by 5 bases, 3 bases remained unmatched. In nucleotides, the CDR3 is TGCAGCGTTGGGACAGGGGAGGATCAGCCCCAGCATTTT. Amino acids: CSVGTGEDQPQHF.

Ten or more counts support this clonotype. The genes are TRBV9 and TRBJ2-1; TRBD2 matches at 9 bases. Unmatched junction bases numbered 12, after V lost 4 bases and J lost 7 bases. Germline-derived CDR1 and CDR2 are SGDLS and YYNGEE. The CDR3 consists of 16 residues. The DNA of the CDR3 is TGTGCCAGCAGCATCCCTCTGGCGGGAGGGCCAAATGAGCAGTTCTTC. Amino acid sequence: CASSIPLAGGPNEQFF.

This chain joins TRBV28 and TRBJ2-1; weak D call: TRBD2 (6 bases). V lost 2 bases and J 7 bases, leaving 12 bases between the germline ends. There are 14 residues in the CDR3. CDR1 MDHEN and CDR2 SYDVKM come from the germline V gene. The CDR3 DNA follows: TGTGCCAGCAGTTTACGGCTAGCGAAGAATGAGCAGTTCTTC. This codes for CASSLRLAKNEQFF. Complete variable domain (other parts from reference TRBV28 and TRBJ2-1): DVKVTQSSRYLVKRTGEKVFLECVQDMDHENMFWYRQDPGLGLRLIYFSYDVKMKEKGDIPEGYSVSREKKERFSLILESASTNQTSMYLCASSLRLAKNEQFFGPGTRLTVL.

This clonotype has at least ten counts. The rearrangement uses TRBV2 and TRBJ2-3; no reliable D call. V was clipped by 9 bases and J by 6 bases, with 10 bases between them. Per germline, CDR1 SNHLY and CDR2 FYNNEI. The length of the CDR3 is 11 residues. CDR3 bases: TGTGCCAGTGTTACCGGGGATACGCAGTATTTT. It encodes CASVTGDTQYF. The full variable domain, in which reference TRBV2 and TRBJ2-3 provide the parts outside the CDR3, is EPEVTQTPSHQVTQMGQEVILRCVPISNHLYFYWYRQILGQKVEFLVSFYNNEISEKSEIFDDQFSVERPDGSNFTLKIRSTKLEDSAMYFCASVTGDTQYFGPGTRLTVL.